The 29 T cell receptor beta chains below were found in one sample sequenced in a study of response to subunit inactivated influenza vaccine. Each CDR3 protein gets one entry after TCRdb re-called the RT-PCR reads with MiXCR. The sample yields under 950,000 distinct CDR3 sequences, 21% seen once. The sequenced sample was PBMCs from blood, obtained approximately 5 days after vaccination. The receptors originated from a man aged 45 to 65 who received an inactivated influenza vaccine.

The V call is TRBV4-1, the J call TRBJ1-4, with D unresolved. The CDR3 covers 14 residues. Trimming took off 0 bases at V and 3 bases at J, with 5 bases between the two ends. The germline V gene encodes CDR1 MGHRA and CDR2 YSYEKL. In DNA, the CDR3 is TGCGCCAGCAGCCAAGAACGGTCTAATGAAAAACTGTTTTTT. This gives the protein CASSQERSNEKLFF.

The sample holds a few counts of this clonotype. This chain joins TRBV4-2 and TRBJ1-5; 9 positions agree with TRBD1. The germline CDR1 and CDR2 sequences are LGHNA and YNFKEQ. The V and J ends lost 4 bases and 6 bases, in that order; junction bases with no gene match: 4. This CDR3 region has 14 residues. CDR3 nucleotide sequence: TGTGCCAGCAGCCTCCAGACAGGGGGTCAGCCCCAGCATTTT. Translated: CASSLQTGGQPQHF.

V is TRBV2 and J is TRBJ2-7; TRBD2 matches 8 bases. V lost 8 bases and J lost 2; bases outside the gene matches: 8. This CDR3 region has 14 residues. CDR1 SNHLY and CDR2 FYNNEI come from the germline V gene. CDR3 loop: CASLISGATYEQYF. As DNA, the CDR3 is TGTGCCAGCCTGATTAGCGGGGCCACCTACGAGCAGTACTTC.

CDR3 DNA sequence: TGCAGTGCTGGGAGCGGGAGGATCACCGGGGAGCTGTTTTTT. Protein product: CSAGSGRITGELFF. This chain joins TRBV20-1 and TRBJ2-2; 9 positions agree with TRBD2. The CDR3 is 14 residues long. The germline V gene has CDR1 DFQATT and CDR2 SNEGSKA (reference sequence). Trimming at V came to 5 bases and at J to 4 bases, leaving 5 bases not matched to a gene.

The chain couples TRBV2 to TRBJ2-7; no definite D call. The CDR3 extends over 13 amino acids. In germline, CDR1 is SNHLY, CDR2 FYNNEI. The V gene lost 3 bases and the J gene lost 1 base, with 7 bases spanning the gap. The chain's CDR3 is CASSETWSYEQYF. The CDR3 nucleotides are TGTGCCAGCAGTGAGACTTGGTCCTACGAGCAGTACTTC.

The gene calls are TRBV7-2 and TRBJ2-7, with 8 bases matching TRBD2. The V segment lost 1 base and the J segment 11 bases; nucleotides outside the gene matches: 13. The CDR3 spans 15 residues. Germline V CDR1 and CDR2: SGHTA, FQGNSA. This CDR3 is CASSLDGRGASTKYF. The CDR3 DNA sequence: TGTGCCAGCAGCTTAGATGGGCGGGGGGCCTCGACGAAGTACTTC.

Only one count was recorded for this clonotype. The chain is built from TRBV11-2 and TRBJ2-2, with 9 bases aligning to TRBD2. Per the germline V gene, CDR1 is SGHAT and CDR2 is FQNNGV. This CDR3 comprises 16 residues. The ends lost 3 bases at V and 5 bases at J; junction bases unmatched: 7. DNA of the CDR3: TGTGCCAGCAGCTTGAGGCGGGGGGGCAGTACCGGGGAGCTGTTTTTT. This encodes CASSLRRGGSTGELFF.

This sequence joins TRBV19 and TRBJ2-1, with 7 bases that match TRBD1. V shed 3 bases and J 10 bases; nucleotides not matched to a gene: 6. From germline, CDR1 is LNHDA and CDR2 SQIVND (reference sequence). This CDR3 comprises 13 residues. CDR3 region: CASSITGAYEQFF. The CDR3 coding sequence is TGTGCCAGTAGTATTACAGGGGCCTACGAGCAGTTCTTC.

This chain connects TRBV7-6 to TRBJ2-7; D might be TRBD1 (6 bases). The CDR3 totals 17 residues. Germline CDR1 SGHVS, CDR2 FNYEAQ. Between the trimmed V and J ends, which lost 6 bases and 0 bases, there was a span of 21 bases. As DNA, the CDR3 is TGTGCCAGCAGTACTCAACCCAGGGGTGCCAGCTCCTACGAGCAGTACTTC. It is translated as CASSTQPRGASSYEQYF.

This clonotype was seen a few times. V gene TRBV28 combines with J gene TRBJ2-2; tentative D call: TRBD2 (6 bases). The V gene's germline CDR1 is MDHEN and CDR2 SYDVKM. The V end lost 6 bases, the J end lost 5 bases, and 16 bases lay between the germline ends. The CDR3 consists of 15 residues. The CDR3: CASSFGRGVTGELFF. The CDR3 DNA follows: TGTGCCAGCAGCTTCGGGAGAGGGGTGACCGGGGAGCTGTTTTTT.

This clonotype has only a few counts. The chain has TRBV24-1 and TRBJ2-2, with D possibly being TRBD2 (6 bases). V lost 5 bases to trimming and J lost 0 bases, with 6 bases between them. In germline, CDR1 is KGHDR, CDR2 SFDVKD. The CDR3 length is 14 residues. CDR3 nucleotides: TGTGCCACCAGTGGGGGGGCGAACACCGGGGAGCTGTTTTTT. It codes for CATSGGANTGELFF.

The chain couples TRBV12-3 or TRBV12-4 to TRBJ1-2; D not certain. The CDR3 is made up of 14 amino acids. V lost 5 bases and J 0 bases, leaving 10 bases between the germline ends. The CDR3 sequence: CASSDRVANYGYTF. The DNA of the CDR3 is TGTGCCAGCAGTGATCGGGTCGCTAACTATGGCTACACCTTC.

The table lists this clonotype with a few counts. The V call is TRBV27, the J call TRBJ2-2; 9 bases are a match to TRBD2. V shed 3 bases, J shed 7 bases, and the junction held 9 bases outside the gene matches. The CDR3 contains 16 residues. Germline loops: CDR1 MNHEY, CDR2 SMNVEV (reference sequence). The CDR3 DNA is TGTGCCAGCAGTTTCCTTAGCGGGGGAGGCATCGGGGAGCTGTTTTTT. This sequence encodes CASSFLSGGGIGELFF.

Notes on this clonotype: Germline and junction disagree at one end, which may indicate a read error. V usage is TRBV7-7 and J usage is TRBJ2-5; D is uncertain. From germline, CDR1 is SSHAT and CDR2 FNYEAQ (reference sequence). This CDR3 region has 12 residues. The CDR3 protein is CASSLGKGTQYF. Here the CDR3 DNA reads TGTGCTAGCAGCTTAGGCAAGGGAACCCAGTACTTC.

Only a few counts were recorded for this clonotype. This chain's CDR3 is CASSVFGTGITGELFF. The CDR3 DNA is TGTGCCAGCAGCGTATTCGGGACAGGGATCACCGGGGAGCTGTTTTTT. The J gene is TRBJ2-2, the V gene TRBV9, with 9 bases lining up with TRBD1. J was trimmed by 4 bases and V by 1 base; bases with no gene match: 5. Germline V lookup: CDR1 SGDLS, CDR2 YYNGEE. The CDR3 is 16 residues long.

In this sample, this clonotype turned up a few times. The chain links TRBV20-1 to TRBJ1-6; D may be TRBD1 (6 bases). V dropped 5 bases and J dropped 9 bases, with 17 bases sitting between them. The CDR3 is made up of 14 amino acids. Germline CDR1 is DFQATT and CDR2 is SNEGSKA (reference sequence). CDR3 in DNA: TGCAGTGCTTTATTGGGGGGGGCGGGTTCACCCCTCCACTTT. Translation: CSALLGGAGSPLHF.

This clonotype has a handful of counts. V gene TRBV7-2 combines with J gene TRBJ2-5; D tentatively fits TRBD1 or TRBD2 (5 bases each). This CDR3 has 13 amino acids. Deletions cut 0 bases from V and 4 bases from J, with 6 bases between. Germline CDR1 SGHTA, CDR2 FQGNSA. The CDR3 reads CASSLAGPETQYF. The CDR3 nucleotides are TGTGCCAGCAGCTTAGCGGGACCAGAGACCCAGTACTTC.

The J gene is TRBJ2-2, the V gene TRBV11-2; TRBD1 might be the D (5 bases). Deletions cut 0 bases from V and 0 bases from J, with 14 bases between. The CDR3 is made up of 18 amino acids. Germline CDR1 and CDR2: SGHAT and FQNNGV. CDR3 sequence reads: CASSLELSTESNTGELFF. DNA for the CDR3: TGTGCCAGCAGCTTAGAGCTTTCGACAGAATCGAACACCGGGGAGCTGTTTTTT. Looking up the rest from reference TRBV11-2 and TRBJ2-2 gives the full variable domain: EAGVAQSPRYKIIEKRQSVAFWCNPISGHATLYWYQQILGQGPKLLIQFQNNGVVDDSQLPKDRFSAERLKGVDSTLKIQPAKLEDSAVYLCASSLELSTESNTGELFFGEGSRLTVL.

Only a few counts were recorded for this clonotype. CDR3 region: CASRGASLIAGGRVDSSYNEQFF. In DNA, the CDR3 is TGTGCCAGCAGAGGGGCGTCCTTAATAGCGGGAGGTAGGGTGGATAGCTCCTACAATGAGCAGTTCTTC. This sequence joins TRBV7-2 and TRBJ2-1, with 10 bases fitting TRBD2. The V and J ends lost 6 bases and 0 bases, in that order; junction bases with no gene match: 26. The CDR3 contains 23 residues. Germline lookup yields CDR1 SGHTA and CDR2 FQGNSA.

This clonotype occurred many times. The gene calls are TRBV28 and TRBJ1-4; D is unresolved. CDR3 length equals 14 residues. The V gene's germline CDR1 is MDHEN and CDR2 SYDVKM. Trimming pared 5 bases from V and 4 bases from J, leaving 11 bases between. The CDR3 DNA is TGTGCCAGCAGTCTCTCGGGTCGTAATGAAAAACTGTTTTTT. The encoded protein is CASSLSGRNEKLFF.

The chain uses TRBV2 and TRBJ2-1, with D hard to call. The CDR3 loop spans 12 amino acids. The V gene's germline CDR1 is SNHLY and CDR2 FYNNEI. V lost 10 bases, J lost 6 bases, and 13 bases lay in between. This chain's CDR3 is CANGRQINEQFF. The CDR3 coding sequence is TGTGCCAATGGCCGTCAGATCAATGAGCAGTTCTTC.

This clonotype has a handful of counts. V and J are TRBV29-1 and TRBJ2-1; D perhaps matches TRBD1 (5 bases). The V end was cut by 1 base, the J end by 9 bases, with 10 bases between. The CDR3 has 12 residues. Germline V gives CDR1 SQVTM, CDR2 ANQGSEA. CDR3 in DNA: TGCAGCGTTGAAGCAGGGTCGAGTGAGCAGTTCTTC. This encodes CSVEAGSSEQFF.

The rearrangement uses TRBV5-1 and TRBJ1-6; D not resolved. Germline CDR1 is SGHRS and CDR2 is YFSETQ. Trimming shortened V by 0 bases and J by 9 bases, and 13 bases separated the two germline ends. CDR3 size: 15 residues. CDR3 sequence reads: CASSLDGSRGSPLHF. The DNA of the CDR3 is TGCGCCAGCAGCTTGGACGGGAGTCGAGGTTCACCCCTCCACTTT.

The chain combines TRBV21-1 with TRBJ2-7; the table's D call of TRBD1 was not tested on the DNA. TRBV21-1 is annotated as a pseudogene. There are 16 residues in the CDR3. The CDR3 protein is CASSTSGQGESYEQYF. As DNA, the CDR3 is TGTGCCAGCAGCACATCGGGACAGGGCGAATCCTACGAGCAGTACTTC.

This clonotype was seen a few times. The rearrangement joins TRBV6-2 or TRBV6-3 to TRBJ2-7, with 7 positions matching TRBD1. The CDR3 totals 15 residues. CDR1 MNHEY and CDR2 SVGEGT come from the germline V gene. The V gene end was trimmed by 6 bases and the J gene end by 0 bases; junction bases not matched to a gene: 8. The CDR3 is CASSLGQSLSYEQYF. For the CDR3, the DNA is TGTGCCAGCAGCCTGGGACAGTCTCTCTCCTACGAGCAGTACTTC.

This clonotype was recorded once. The gene calls are TRBV12-2 and TRBJ2-5; no check of the table's D call, TRBD2, against the DNA was made. TRBV12-2 is annotated as a pseudogene. The CDR3 loop spans 19 amino acids. The CDR3 nucleotides are TGTGCAAGTCGCTTAGAGAGGGGGACTAGCGGGGGGCAACAAGAGACCCAGTACTTC. This gives the protein CASRLERGTSGGQQETQYF.

The rearrangement links TRBV4-2 to TRBJ2-2; perhaps TRBD1 as D (6 bases). The CDR3 runs to 13 residues. V lost 0 bases and J 13 bases, leaving 12 bases between the germline ends. Germline loops: CDR1 LGHNA, CDR2 YNFKEQ. The CDR3 nucleotides read TGTGCCAGCAGCCAAGATTCACAGGGTGGGCTGTTTTTT. It is translated as CASSQDSQGGLFF.

This clonotype was seen more than once but under ten times. V gene TRBV24-1 combines with J gene TRBJ2-2, with 7 positions matching TRBD1. CDR1 KGHDR and CDR2 SFDVKD come from the germline V gene. V shed 6 bases and J 5 bases; nucleotides not matched to a gene: 11. The CDR3 is made up of 16 amino acids. The CDR3 region is CATSKAQGLNTGELFF. The CDR3 bases are TGTGCCACCAGTAAGGCACAGGGGTTGAATACCGGGGAGCTGTTTTTT.

The V gene is TRBV7-2, the J gene TRBJ1-5, with D hard to call. The V end lost 5 bases, the J end lost 7 bases, and 12 bases lay between the germline ends. The CDR3 is 13 amino acids. Looked up from germline, CDR1 is SGHTA and CDR2 is FQGNSA. CDR3 region: CASSDGPKQPQHF. The CDR3 bases are TGTGCCAGCAGCGACGGGCCGAAGCAGCCCCAGCATTTT.